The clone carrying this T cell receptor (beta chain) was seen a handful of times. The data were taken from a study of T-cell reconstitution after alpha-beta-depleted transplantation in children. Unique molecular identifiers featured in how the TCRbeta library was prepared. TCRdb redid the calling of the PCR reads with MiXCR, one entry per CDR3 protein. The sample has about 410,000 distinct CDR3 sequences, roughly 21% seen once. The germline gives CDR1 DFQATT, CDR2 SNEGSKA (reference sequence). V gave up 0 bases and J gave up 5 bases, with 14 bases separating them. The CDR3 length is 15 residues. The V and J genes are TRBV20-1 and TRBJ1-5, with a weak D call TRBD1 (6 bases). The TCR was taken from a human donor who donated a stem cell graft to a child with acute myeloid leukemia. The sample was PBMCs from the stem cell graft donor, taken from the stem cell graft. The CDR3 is CSARDQYRADQPQHF. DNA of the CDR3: TGCAGTGCTAGAGATCAATACAGGGCCGATCAGCCCCAGCATTTT.